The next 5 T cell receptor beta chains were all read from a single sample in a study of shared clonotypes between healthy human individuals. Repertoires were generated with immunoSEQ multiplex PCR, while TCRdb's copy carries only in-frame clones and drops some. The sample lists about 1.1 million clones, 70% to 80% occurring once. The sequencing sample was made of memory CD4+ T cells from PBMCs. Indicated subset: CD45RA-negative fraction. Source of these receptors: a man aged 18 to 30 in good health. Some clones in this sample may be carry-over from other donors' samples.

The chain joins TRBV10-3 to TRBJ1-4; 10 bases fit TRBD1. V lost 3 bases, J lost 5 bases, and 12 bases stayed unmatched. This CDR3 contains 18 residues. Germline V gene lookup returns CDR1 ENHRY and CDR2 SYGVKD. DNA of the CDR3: TGTGCCATCAGTGACAGGGGACAGGGGAGTAATGGGAATGAAAAACTGTTTTTT. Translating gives CAISDRGQGSNGNEKLFF.

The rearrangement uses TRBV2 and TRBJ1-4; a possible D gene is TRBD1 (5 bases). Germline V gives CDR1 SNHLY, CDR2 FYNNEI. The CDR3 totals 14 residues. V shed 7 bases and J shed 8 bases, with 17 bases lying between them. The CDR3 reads CASTQLGVGEKLFF. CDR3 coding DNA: TGTGCCAGCACCCAGCTGGGGGTAGGAGAAAAACTGTTTTTT.

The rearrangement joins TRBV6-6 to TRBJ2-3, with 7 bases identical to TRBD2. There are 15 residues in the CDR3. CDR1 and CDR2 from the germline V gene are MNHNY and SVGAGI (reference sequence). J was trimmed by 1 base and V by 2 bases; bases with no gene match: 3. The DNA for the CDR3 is TGTGCCAGCAGTTACGCGGGAGAAGGCACAGATACGCAGTATTTT. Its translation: CASSYAGEGTDTQYF.

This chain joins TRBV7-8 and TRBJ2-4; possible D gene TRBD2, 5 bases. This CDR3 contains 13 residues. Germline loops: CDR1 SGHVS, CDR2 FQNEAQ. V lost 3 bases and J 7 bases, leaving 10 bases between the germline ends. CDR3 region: CASSLSRGNIQYF. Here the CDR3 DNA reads TGTGCCAGCAGCTTGAGTAGAGGGAACATTCAGTACTTC.

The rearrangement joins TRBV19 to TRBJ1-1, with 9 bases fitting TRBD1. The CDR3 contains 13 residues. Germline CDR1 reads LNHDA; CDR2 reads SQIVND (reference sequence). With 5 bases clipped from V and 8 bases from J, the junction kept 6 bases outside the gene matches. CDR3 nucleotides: TGTGCCAGTAGTTCAGTACAGGGGGCGGAAGCTTTCTTT. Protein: CASSSVQGAEAFF. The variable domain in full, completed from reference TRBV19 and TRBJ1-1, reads DGGITQSPKYLFRKEGQNVTLSCEQNLNHDAMYWYRQDPGQGLRLIYYSQIVNDFQKGDIAEGYSVSREKKESFPLTVTSAQKNPTAFYLCASSSVQGAEAFFGQGTRLTVV.